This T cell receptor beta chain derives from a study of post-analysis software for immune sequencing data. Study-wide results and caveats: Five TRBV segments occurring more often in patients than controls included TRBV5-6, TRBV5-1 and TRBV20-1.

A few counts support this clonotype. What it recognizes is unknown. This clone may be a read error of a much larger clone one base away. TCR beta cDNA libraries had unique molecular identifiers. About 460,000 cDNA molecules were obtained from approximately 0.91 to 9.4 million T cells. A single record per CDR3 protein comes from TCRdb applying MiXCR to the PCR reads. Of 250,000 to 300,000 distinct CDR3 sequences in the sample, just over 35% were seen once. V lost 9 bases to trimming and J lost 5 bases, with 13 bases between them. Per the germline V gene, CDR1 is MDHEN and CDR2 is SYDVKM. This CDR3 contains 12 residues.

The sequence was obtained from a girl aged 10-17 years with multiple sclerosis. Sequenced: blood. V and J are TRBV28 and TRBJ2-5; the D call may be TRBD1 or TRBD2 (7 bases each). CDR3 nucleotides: TGTGCCAGGCAGGGGGGGTTGGAGACCCAGTACTTC. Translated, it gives CARQGGLETQYF.